This T cell receptor (beta chain) was recorded in a study of blood T cell repertoires in COVID-19 (dated by TCRdb to the early 2020s). General notes on the study: The collaborator samples originated in the United States, Italy and Spain and spanned the acute and convalescent phases of COVID-19. The prospective study material was composed of cDNA or gDNA derived from T cells, B-cell-depleted T cells, or PBMCs. Deeply sampled blood TCRbeta repertoires from subjects exposed to, actively infected with, or recovered from COVID-19 were included in the dataset. A freely available public database, intended as a resource for researchers studying the immune response to SARS-CoV-2, is where the repertoires were released. The samples were drawn from two sources: the first 160 participants of the ongoing ImmuneRACE study, and 1,200 or so subjects contributed by 6 global collaborators. A de-identified subject ID, COVID-19 status, age in years and sex were almost always included in the sample metadata. Where HLA class I and class II types were available, the types were taken from metadata supplied by the sample provider, not from assay-based typing. Beyond this particular receptor, the publication reports: Clinical and demographic metadata were provided uncurated, with the amount varying by source and participant.

A note on this clone: No antigen is known for it. Base qualities are missing; no much larger clone stands one base away.

Whole blood was collected in K2EDTA tubes by collaborating institutions according to the institutions' own protocols. For TCRbeta analysis, collaborators shipped samples as frozen whole blood, isolated PBMCs, or DNA extracted from either of those sample types. According to the germline V gene, CDR1 reads SGHDN and CDR2 reads FVKESK. The CDR3 has 14 amino acids, counting the end cysteine and phenylalanine. Of the read, only the CDR3 DNA is kept; its 42 bases are in frame from base 1. The V end gives up 6 bases and the J end 3 bases, leaving 3 bases in the junction not matched to a gene. TCRbeta CDR3 regions were amplified from genomic DNA using the immunoSEQ Assay, a bias-controlled multiplex PCR. In the authors' own workflow: Within the assay, amplification of reference gene primers was used to estimate how many nucleated cells each sample contained. To quantify the absolute abundance of each unique TCRbeta CDR3 rearrangement, sequence reads were collapsed and filtered. For each sample, productive Simpson clonality was calculated as the square root of Simpson's diversity index over productive rearrangements. In TCRdb, the immuneACCESS table is reduced to in-frame sequences with V and J assigned. These tables do not hold every clone; where another copy was compared, an unresolved V gene accounts for under half, and the others remain unexplained. That table supplies the V and J calls and clone size; D and trimming were determined from the DNA. The sample profile shows 8,000 to 10,000 clones; less than 90% of them were found once. The biggest ten clones account for roughly a tenth of the sample.

The material sequenced was peripheral blood. The chain employs TRBV14 and TRBJ1-4; 8 middle bases align to TRBD1. The receptor's source is a human donor in a cohort sampled during active COVID-19. The CDR3 region has the sequence CASSHRGSNEKLFF. DNA sequence: TGTGCCAGCAGTCACAGGGGGTCTAATGAAAAACTGTTTTTT.